This paragraph reports one T cell receptor (beta chain). Its specificity is unknown. The sample is drawn from a study of persistence of HIV-infected CD4 T cells. Study at large: Donors were ART-treated; their CMV- and Gag-responding CD4+ T cells were isolated.

The stimulus was an HIV-1 Gag 15-mer peptide pool, about 1 ug/peptide/mL. Sorted nonresponding memory CD4+ T cells were CD40L-negative, CD69-negative, CD45RO-high. Donors had CD4+ T cell counts above 400 cells/uL and were CMV-seropositive. For around 17 hours, CD8-depleted PBMCs received anti-CD28/CD49d costimulation, a CD40-blocking antibody and enfuvirtide. The V and J ends lost 7 bases and 7 bases respectively, with 17 bases between them. Per germline, CDR1 SQVTM and CDR2 ANQGSEA. The CDR3 sequence is 13 residues long. Sequencing used immunoSEQ version 4 in survey mode. Data came from immunoSEQ multiplex PCR; TCRdb stores just in-frame clones and leaves some out. The sample has 30,000 to 45,000 clones; approximately 78% are singletons. Study-wide results and caveats: Compared with CD3/CD28-stimulated cells, CMV- and Gag-responding cells showed lower TCRbeta richness.

The source material was cultured CD4+ T cells from PBMCs, sampled from a patient who received antiretroviral therapy. The sequence came from an adult with HIV. The donor label of this sample is uncertain. The chain carries TRBV29-1 and TRBJ1-5, with D maybe TRBD1 (6 bases). The CDR3 DNA is TGCAGCGCACAACCGGGGGGCGGGCAGCCCCAGCATTTT. It specifies CSAQPGGGQPQHF.